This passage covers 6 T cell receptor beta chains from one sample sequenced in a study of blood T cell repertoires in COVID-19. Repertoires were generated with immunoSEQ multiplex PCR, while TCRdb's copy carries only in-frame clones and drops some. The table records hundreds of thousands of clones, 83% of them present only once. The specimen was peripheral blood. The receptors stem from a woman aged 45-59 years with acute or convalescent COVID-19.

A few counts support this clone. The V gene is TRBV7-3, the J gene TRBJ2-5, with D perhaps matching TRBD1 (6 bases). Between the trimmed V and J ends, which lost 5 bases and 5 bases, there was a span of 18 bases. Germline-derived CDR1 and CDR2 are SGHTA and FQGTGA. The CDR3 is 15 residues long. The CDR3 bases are TGTGCCAGCAGCCCGCGGTGGGGGCCGGGGGAGACCCAGTACTTC. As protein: CASSPRWGPGETQYF.

The CDR3 sequence: CASSPKSGNQPQHF. In DNA form, the CDR3 reads TGTGCCAGCAGCCCCAAGTCAGGGAATCAGCCCCAGCATTTT. The V call is TRBV5-6, the J call TRBJ1-5; D is perhaps TRBD1 (5 bases). V lost 4 bases to trimming and J lost 4 bases, with 12 bases between them. Germline CDR1 reads SGHDT; CDR2 reads YYEEEE. The CDR3 consists of 14 residues.

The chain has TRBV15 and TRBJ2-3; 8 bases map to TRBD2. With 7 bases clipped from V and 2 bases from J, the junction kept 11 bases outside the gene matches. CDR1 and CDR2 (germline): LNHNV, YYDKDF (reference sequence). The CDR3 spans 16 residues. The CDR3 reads CATKQGIAGLTDTQYF. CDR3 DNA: TGTGCCACCAAACAGGGTATAGCGGGGCTCACAGATACGCAGTATTTT.

CDR3 in amino acids: CAIPRTRGMENYGYTF. The CDR3 DNA reads as TGTGCCATCCCGAGGACCAGGGGGATGGAAAACTATGGCTACACCTTC. The chain uses TRBV28 and TRBJ1-2; the match to TRBD1 covers 7 bases. The V segment lost 10 bases and the J segment 2 bases; nucleotides outside the gene matches: 16. Germline V gives CDR1 MDHEN, CDR2 SYDVKM. The CDR3 extends over 16 amino acids.

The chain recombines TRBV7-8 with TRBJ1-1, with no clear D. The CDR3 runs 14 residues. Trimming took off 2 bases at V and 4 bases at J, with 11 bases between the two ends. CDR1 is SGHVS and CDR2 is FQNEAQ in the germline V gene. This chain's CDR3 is CASSLYPTGTEAFF. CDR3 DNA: TGTGCCAGCAGCTTATACCCTACCGGCACTGAAGCTTTCTTT.

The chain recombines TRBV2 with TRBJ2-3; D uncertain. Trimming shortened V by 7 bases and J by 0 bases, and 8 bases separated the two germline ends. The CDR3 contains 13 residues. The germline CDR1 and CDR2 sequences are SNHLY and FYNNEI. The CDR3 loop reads CASKSSSTDTQYF. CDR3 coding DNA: TGTGCCAGCAAAAGCTCGAGCACAGATACGCAGTATTTT.